These 10 T cell receptor beta chains came from one sample sequenced in a study of spatial heterogeneity in lung cancer. TCRdb analysed the 5' RACE reads with MiXCR anew, one entry per CDR3 protein. The sample carries tens of thousands of distinct CDR3 sequences, 12% recorded once. Time point indicated: sample taken at primary tumor resection. The authors sequenced whole RNA from tumor, nontumor lung or frozen PBMC without sorting. Sequences were derived from PBMCs, sampled at surgery. Source of these receptors: a male donor with early-stage non-small cell lung cancer.

This chain joins TRBV27 and TRBJ1-3; TRBD1 might be the D (6 bases). The V gene's germline CDR1 is MNHEY and CDR2 SMNVEV (reference sequence). The V and J ends lost 9 bases and 2 bases respectively, with 17 bases between them. The CDR3 totals 15 residues. The CDR3 DNA sequence: TGTGCCAGTGGGGTCTCGAGGACAGCTGGAAACACCATATATTTT. Its protein is CASGVSRTAGNTIYF.

This clonotype was detected many times. CDR3 residues: CASSVAFSDAYIQYF. The CDR3 nucleotides are TGTGCCAGCAGCGTAGCTTTTAGCGACGCCTACATTCAGTACTTC. This chain connects TRBV9 to TRBJ2-4; D may be TRBD2 (5 bases). The CDR3 runs to 15 residues. The ends were cut back, 0 bases at V and 8 bases at J, with 15 bases in the middle. Germline values: CDR1 SGDLS, CDR2 YYNGEE.

The V and J genes are TRBV6-1 and TRBJ2-3; no clear D gene. This CDR3 is 13 amino acids long. Trimming removed 2 bases at V and 6 bases at J, with 9 bases between. Per germline, CDR1 MNHNS and CDR2 SASEGT. CDR3: CASSERAPDTQYF. The CDR3 DNA reads as TGTGCCAGCAGTGAAAGGGCCCCGGATACGCAGTATTTT.

The chain couples TRBV6-1 to TRBJ2-4; D unresolved. The CDR3 loop spans 14 amino acids. V lost 4 bases and J lost 3, with 10 bases in between. Germline loops: CDR1 MNHNS, CDR2 SASEGT. For the CDR3, the DNA is TGTGCCAGCAGTGGACGGTGGGTCAAAAACATTCAGTACTTC. It is translated as CASSGRWVKNIQYF.

The chain uses TRBV28 and TRBJ2-5; 10 bases align to TRBD1. The CDR3 is made up of 15 amino acids. Germline assignment: CDR1 MDHEN and CDR2 SYDVKM. Trimming took 3 bases from V and 4 from J; bases not matched to a gene: 5. The DNA of the CDR3 is TGTGCCAGCAGTTTGCCGACAGGGGGCCGAGAGACCCAGTACTTC. Translating gives CASSLPTGGRETQYF.

This clonotype was seen a few times. This chain joins TRBV7-9 and TRBJ2-1; D gene unclear. CDR1 is SEHNR, CDR2 FQNEAQ, per germline (reference sequence). Trimming removed 5 bases at V and 6 bases at J, with 5 bases between. This CDR3 is 11 amino acids long. CDR3 DNA sequence: TGTGCCAGCAGCCCTACCAATGAGCAGTTCTTC. As protein: CASSPTNEQFF. Based on the CDR3 plus reference TRBV7-9 and TRBJ2-1, the full variable domain is DTGVSQNPRHKITKRGQNVTFRCDPISEHNRLYWYRQTLGQGPEFLTYFQNEAQLEKSRLLSDRFSAERPKGSFSTLEIQRTEQGDSAMYLCASSPTNEQFFGPGTRLTVL.

This clonotype was observed at least ten times. The chain recombines TRBV6-2 or TRBV6-3 with TRBJ2-7; D gene ambiguous. The CDR3 contains 12 residues. Germline V gives CDR1 MNHEY, CDR2 SVGEGT. V was clipped by 0 bases and J by 6 bases, with 6 bases between them. The CDR3 nucleotides are TGTGCCAGCAGTTACTCCACCCTCGAGCAGTACTTC. It yields the protein CASSYSTLEQYF.

In this sample, this clonotype turned up a few times. The chain recombines TRBV20-1 with TRBJ1-5; a weak D match, TRBD1 (5 bases). The CDR3 spans 15 residues. Germline CDR1 DFQATT, CDR2 SNEGSKA (reference sequence). V gave up 0 bases and J gave up 2 bases, with 11 bases separating them. The CDR3 region is CSAREEGRGNQPQHF. The CDR3 region has the DNA TGCAGTGCTAGAGAAGAAGGCAGGGGCAATCAGCCCCAGCATTTT.

The V and J genes are TRBV2 and TRBJ2-5; D possibly uses TRBD1 or TRBD2 (5 bases each). The germline V and J ends were trimmed by 6 bases and 5 bases, with 16 bases remaining between them. Germline V gene lookup returns CDR1 SNHLY and CDR2 FYNNEI. CDR3 size: 14 residues. DNA of the CDR3: TGTGCCAGCAGGGGGGTCCGGGATTGGGAGACCCAGTACTTC. Translating gives CASRGVRDWETQYF. Full variable domain (remainder filled in from reference TRBV2 and TRBJ2-5): EPEVTQTPSHQVTQMGQEVILRCVPISNHLYFYWYRQILGQKVEFLVSFYNNEISEKSEIFDDQFSVERPDGSNFTLKIRSTKLEDSAMYFCASRGVRDWETQYFGPGTRLLVL.

This clonotype came up many times. J is TRBJ2-1 and V is TRBV7-2; D not certain. CDR3 length equals 13 residues. Germline CDR1 reads SGHTA; CDR2 reads FQGNSA. V was trimmed by 4 bases and J by 9 bases, leaving 13 bases between them. CDR3 sequence: CASSSHLGVEQFF. CDR3 nucleotides: TGTGCCAGCAGCTCTCACCTTGGAGTTGAGCAGTTCTTC.